The present TCR beta chain was sequenced within a study of control samples from healthy donors and cancer patients. Germline V CDR1 and CDR2: MDHEN, SYDVKM. V dropped 2 bases and J dropped 4 bases, with 9 bases sitting between them. The CDR3 is 14 amino acids. The data were produced by immunoSEQ multiplex PCR, yet TCRdb's version contains in-frame clones alone and is incomplete. The data hold about 180,000 clones, with about 92% observed a single time. The sequence was obtained from a young man in good health. The chain joins TRBV28 to TRBJ1-3, with D maybe TRBD1 (5 bases). The sample taken for sequencing was blood. The CDR3 sequence is CASSLNGGGNTIYF. The CDR3 coding sequence is TGTGCCAGCAGTTTAAACGGGGGAGGAAACACCATATATTTT.